This TCR beta chain was identified during a study of regulatory T cells in long-lasting Graves disease. Time point denoted: persistent/refractory GD, antithyroid drugs over 5 years with positive TRAb. There was RNA extracted from PBMCs, and the TCR library was made from it. To make TCR beta libraries, researchers used iRepertoire HTBI primers and Arm-PCR of CDR3 regions. TCRdb reprocessed the multiplex PCR reads via MiXCR and lists one record per CDR3 protein. Here the sample spans about 460,000 distinct CDR3 sequences, 22% being singletons. This clonotype came up many times. Germline loops: CDR1 SNHLY, CDR2 FYNNEI. CDR3 length: 14 residues. V gave up 10 bases and J gave up 6 bases; unmatched junction bases: 12.

The J gene is TRBJ1-5, the V gene TRBV2; 7 nucleotides line up with TRBD1. The clonotype was recovered from a female donor with Graves disease. The material sequenced was peripheral blood mononuclear cells (PBMCs), taken when the disease was refractory, from a patient treated with antithyroid drugs. CDR3 DNA sequence: TGTGCCACCGCGACAGGGAAGAACGGTCAGCCCCAGCATTTT. Translated, it gives CATATGKNGQPQHF.